These T cell receptor beta chains were read from a single sample in a study of PD-L1 blockade in urothelial cancer. This table comes from immunoSEQ multiplex PCR, and its TCRdb copy is limited to in-frame clones, with some not included. The table shows around 93,000 clones, with over 65% occurring only once. Here the sequenced sample was PBMCs, taken around atezolizumab (anti-PD-L1) treatment. The source of these receptors is a man between 65 and 80 years old with urothelial cancer. Both conserved end residues are part of each CDR3. The order of the fields is J gene, V gene, CDR3 protein.

j_gene: TRBJ1-2
v_gene: TRBV11-3
CDR3aa: CASSPSEGLGGYTF

j_gene: TRBJ2-2
v_gene: TRBV10-3
CDR3aa: CAISESGGGRDTGELFF

j_gene: TRBJ1-5
v_gene: TRBV7-8
CDR3aa: CASSRDSGRSNQPQHF

j_gene: TRBJ1-5
v_gene: TRBV28
CDR3aa: CASSSPAGLGSNQPQHF

j_gene: TRBJ2-3
v_gene: TRBV7-9
CDR3aa: CASSSGQGSTDTQYF

j_gene: TRBJ2-7
v_gene: TRBV4-1
CDR3aa: CASSQGRTGTRHEQYF

j_gene: TRBJ1-6
v_gene: TRBV2
CDR3aa: CASSLSRDGNSPLHF

j_gene: TRBJ2-7
v_gene: TRBV7-2
CDR3aa: CASSFGTGRDEQYF

j_gene: TRBJ2-3
v_gene: TRBV5-1
CDR3aa: CASSRTGTGSSTDTQYF

j_gene: TRBJ1-5
v_gene: TRBV7-2
CDR3aa: CASSLGPQPQHF

j_gene: TRBJ2-3
v_gene: TRBV6-5
CDR3aa: CASSTGGQGAGTQYF

j_gene: TRBJ2-1
v_gene: TRBV30
CDR3aa: CAWSVSSGAYNEQFF

j_gene: TRBJ1-2
v_gene: TRBV9
CDR3aa: CASSGTGINYGYTF

j_gene: TRBJ1-4
v_gene: TRBV11-2
CDR3aa: CASSSGTKLTNEKLFF

j_gene: TRBJ1-5
v_gene: TRBV7-2
CDR3aa: CASSLDRGDQPQHF

j_gene: TRBJ1-2
v_gene: TRBV6-6
CDR3aa: CASIQGQNYGYTF

j_gene: TRBJ1-2
v_gene: TRBV6-5
CDR3aa: CASGQGLVRGYTF

j_gene: TRBJ2-3
v_gene: TRBV6-1
CDR3aa: CASRLDSPGADTQYF

j_gene: TRBJ2-5
v_gene: TRBV7-9
CDR3aa: CASSLGGEKTQYF

j_gene: TRBJ2-3
v_gene: TRBV28
CDR3aa: CASSSTVSGGADTQYF

j_gene: TRBJ2-5
v_gene: TRBV7-2
CDR3aa: CASSLAQLTSGGETQYF

j_gene: TRBJ2-7
v_gene: TRBV18
CDR3aa: CASSEGLADSYEQYF

j_gene: TRBJ2-5
v_gene: TRBV5-4
CDR3aa: CASSRDSDETQYF

j_gene: TRBJ1-1
v_gene: TRBV5-1
CDR3aa: CASSPGSLNTEAFF

j_gene: TRBJ1-5
v_gene: TRBV6-1
CDR3aa: CASSEGSGGVSNQPQHF

j_gene: TRBJ2-5
v_gene: TRBV7-9
CDR3aa: CASSPEIFQETQYF

j_gene: TRBJ2-3
v_gene: TRBV9
CDR3aa: CASSTGTSGVGGGTDTQYF

j_gene: TRBJ1-2
v_gene: TRBV19
CDR3aa: CASSIQAQNYGYTF

j_gene: TRBJ2-7
v_gene: TRBV27
CDR3aa: CASSLGVRTEAYEQYF

j_gene: TRBJ1-1
v_gene: TRBV5-1
CDR3aa: CASSFEPNLEAFF

j_gene: TRBJ1-1
v_gene: TRBV28
CDR3aa: CASSELGQENTEAFF

j_gene: TRBJ2-3
v_gene: TRBV6-5
CDR3aa: CASSPPGGPDTQYF

j_gene: TRBJ2-3
v_gene: TRBV9
CDR3aa: CASSAGVDTQYF

j_gene: TRBJ2-7
v_gene: TRBV19
CDR3aa: CASSPSSSSSYEQYF

j_gene: TRBJ1-1
v_gene: TRBV5-4
CDR3aa: CASSLPSGGGTEAFF

j_gene: TRBJ1-1
v_gene: TRBV25-1
CDR3aa: CASSEYQGLNTEAFF

j_gene: TRBJ2-1
v_gene: TRBV15
CDR3aa: CATSRPDGSRARDNEQFF

j_gene: TRBJ1-2
v_gene: TRBV18
CDR3aa: CASSPGQGVNYGYTF

j_gene: TRBJ1-4
v_gene: TRBV29-1
CDR3aa: CSVDFGGGVEKLFF

j_gene: TRBJ2-3
v_gene: TRBV6-1
CDR3aa: CASKRTGISTDTQYF

j_gene: TRBJ2-5
v_gene: TRBV5-1
CDR3aa: CASSSGRMGETQYF

j_gene: TRBJ2-3
v_gene: TRBV10-1
CDR3aa: CASSTQGAETDTQYF

j_gene: TRBJ1-1
v_gene: TRBV10-1
CDR3aa: CASSFGQVGTEAFF

j_gene: TRBJ1-1
v_gene: TRBV7-9
CDR3aa: CASSLDMNTEAFF

j_gene: TRBJ1-1
v_gene: TRBV4-2
CDR3aa: CASSQAGFRGSEAFF

j_gene: TRBJ2-5
v_gene: TRBV11-2
CDR3aa: CASSSRETQYF

j_gene: TRBJ2-3
v_gene: TRBV12-5
CDR3aa: CASGLGDMSTDTQYF